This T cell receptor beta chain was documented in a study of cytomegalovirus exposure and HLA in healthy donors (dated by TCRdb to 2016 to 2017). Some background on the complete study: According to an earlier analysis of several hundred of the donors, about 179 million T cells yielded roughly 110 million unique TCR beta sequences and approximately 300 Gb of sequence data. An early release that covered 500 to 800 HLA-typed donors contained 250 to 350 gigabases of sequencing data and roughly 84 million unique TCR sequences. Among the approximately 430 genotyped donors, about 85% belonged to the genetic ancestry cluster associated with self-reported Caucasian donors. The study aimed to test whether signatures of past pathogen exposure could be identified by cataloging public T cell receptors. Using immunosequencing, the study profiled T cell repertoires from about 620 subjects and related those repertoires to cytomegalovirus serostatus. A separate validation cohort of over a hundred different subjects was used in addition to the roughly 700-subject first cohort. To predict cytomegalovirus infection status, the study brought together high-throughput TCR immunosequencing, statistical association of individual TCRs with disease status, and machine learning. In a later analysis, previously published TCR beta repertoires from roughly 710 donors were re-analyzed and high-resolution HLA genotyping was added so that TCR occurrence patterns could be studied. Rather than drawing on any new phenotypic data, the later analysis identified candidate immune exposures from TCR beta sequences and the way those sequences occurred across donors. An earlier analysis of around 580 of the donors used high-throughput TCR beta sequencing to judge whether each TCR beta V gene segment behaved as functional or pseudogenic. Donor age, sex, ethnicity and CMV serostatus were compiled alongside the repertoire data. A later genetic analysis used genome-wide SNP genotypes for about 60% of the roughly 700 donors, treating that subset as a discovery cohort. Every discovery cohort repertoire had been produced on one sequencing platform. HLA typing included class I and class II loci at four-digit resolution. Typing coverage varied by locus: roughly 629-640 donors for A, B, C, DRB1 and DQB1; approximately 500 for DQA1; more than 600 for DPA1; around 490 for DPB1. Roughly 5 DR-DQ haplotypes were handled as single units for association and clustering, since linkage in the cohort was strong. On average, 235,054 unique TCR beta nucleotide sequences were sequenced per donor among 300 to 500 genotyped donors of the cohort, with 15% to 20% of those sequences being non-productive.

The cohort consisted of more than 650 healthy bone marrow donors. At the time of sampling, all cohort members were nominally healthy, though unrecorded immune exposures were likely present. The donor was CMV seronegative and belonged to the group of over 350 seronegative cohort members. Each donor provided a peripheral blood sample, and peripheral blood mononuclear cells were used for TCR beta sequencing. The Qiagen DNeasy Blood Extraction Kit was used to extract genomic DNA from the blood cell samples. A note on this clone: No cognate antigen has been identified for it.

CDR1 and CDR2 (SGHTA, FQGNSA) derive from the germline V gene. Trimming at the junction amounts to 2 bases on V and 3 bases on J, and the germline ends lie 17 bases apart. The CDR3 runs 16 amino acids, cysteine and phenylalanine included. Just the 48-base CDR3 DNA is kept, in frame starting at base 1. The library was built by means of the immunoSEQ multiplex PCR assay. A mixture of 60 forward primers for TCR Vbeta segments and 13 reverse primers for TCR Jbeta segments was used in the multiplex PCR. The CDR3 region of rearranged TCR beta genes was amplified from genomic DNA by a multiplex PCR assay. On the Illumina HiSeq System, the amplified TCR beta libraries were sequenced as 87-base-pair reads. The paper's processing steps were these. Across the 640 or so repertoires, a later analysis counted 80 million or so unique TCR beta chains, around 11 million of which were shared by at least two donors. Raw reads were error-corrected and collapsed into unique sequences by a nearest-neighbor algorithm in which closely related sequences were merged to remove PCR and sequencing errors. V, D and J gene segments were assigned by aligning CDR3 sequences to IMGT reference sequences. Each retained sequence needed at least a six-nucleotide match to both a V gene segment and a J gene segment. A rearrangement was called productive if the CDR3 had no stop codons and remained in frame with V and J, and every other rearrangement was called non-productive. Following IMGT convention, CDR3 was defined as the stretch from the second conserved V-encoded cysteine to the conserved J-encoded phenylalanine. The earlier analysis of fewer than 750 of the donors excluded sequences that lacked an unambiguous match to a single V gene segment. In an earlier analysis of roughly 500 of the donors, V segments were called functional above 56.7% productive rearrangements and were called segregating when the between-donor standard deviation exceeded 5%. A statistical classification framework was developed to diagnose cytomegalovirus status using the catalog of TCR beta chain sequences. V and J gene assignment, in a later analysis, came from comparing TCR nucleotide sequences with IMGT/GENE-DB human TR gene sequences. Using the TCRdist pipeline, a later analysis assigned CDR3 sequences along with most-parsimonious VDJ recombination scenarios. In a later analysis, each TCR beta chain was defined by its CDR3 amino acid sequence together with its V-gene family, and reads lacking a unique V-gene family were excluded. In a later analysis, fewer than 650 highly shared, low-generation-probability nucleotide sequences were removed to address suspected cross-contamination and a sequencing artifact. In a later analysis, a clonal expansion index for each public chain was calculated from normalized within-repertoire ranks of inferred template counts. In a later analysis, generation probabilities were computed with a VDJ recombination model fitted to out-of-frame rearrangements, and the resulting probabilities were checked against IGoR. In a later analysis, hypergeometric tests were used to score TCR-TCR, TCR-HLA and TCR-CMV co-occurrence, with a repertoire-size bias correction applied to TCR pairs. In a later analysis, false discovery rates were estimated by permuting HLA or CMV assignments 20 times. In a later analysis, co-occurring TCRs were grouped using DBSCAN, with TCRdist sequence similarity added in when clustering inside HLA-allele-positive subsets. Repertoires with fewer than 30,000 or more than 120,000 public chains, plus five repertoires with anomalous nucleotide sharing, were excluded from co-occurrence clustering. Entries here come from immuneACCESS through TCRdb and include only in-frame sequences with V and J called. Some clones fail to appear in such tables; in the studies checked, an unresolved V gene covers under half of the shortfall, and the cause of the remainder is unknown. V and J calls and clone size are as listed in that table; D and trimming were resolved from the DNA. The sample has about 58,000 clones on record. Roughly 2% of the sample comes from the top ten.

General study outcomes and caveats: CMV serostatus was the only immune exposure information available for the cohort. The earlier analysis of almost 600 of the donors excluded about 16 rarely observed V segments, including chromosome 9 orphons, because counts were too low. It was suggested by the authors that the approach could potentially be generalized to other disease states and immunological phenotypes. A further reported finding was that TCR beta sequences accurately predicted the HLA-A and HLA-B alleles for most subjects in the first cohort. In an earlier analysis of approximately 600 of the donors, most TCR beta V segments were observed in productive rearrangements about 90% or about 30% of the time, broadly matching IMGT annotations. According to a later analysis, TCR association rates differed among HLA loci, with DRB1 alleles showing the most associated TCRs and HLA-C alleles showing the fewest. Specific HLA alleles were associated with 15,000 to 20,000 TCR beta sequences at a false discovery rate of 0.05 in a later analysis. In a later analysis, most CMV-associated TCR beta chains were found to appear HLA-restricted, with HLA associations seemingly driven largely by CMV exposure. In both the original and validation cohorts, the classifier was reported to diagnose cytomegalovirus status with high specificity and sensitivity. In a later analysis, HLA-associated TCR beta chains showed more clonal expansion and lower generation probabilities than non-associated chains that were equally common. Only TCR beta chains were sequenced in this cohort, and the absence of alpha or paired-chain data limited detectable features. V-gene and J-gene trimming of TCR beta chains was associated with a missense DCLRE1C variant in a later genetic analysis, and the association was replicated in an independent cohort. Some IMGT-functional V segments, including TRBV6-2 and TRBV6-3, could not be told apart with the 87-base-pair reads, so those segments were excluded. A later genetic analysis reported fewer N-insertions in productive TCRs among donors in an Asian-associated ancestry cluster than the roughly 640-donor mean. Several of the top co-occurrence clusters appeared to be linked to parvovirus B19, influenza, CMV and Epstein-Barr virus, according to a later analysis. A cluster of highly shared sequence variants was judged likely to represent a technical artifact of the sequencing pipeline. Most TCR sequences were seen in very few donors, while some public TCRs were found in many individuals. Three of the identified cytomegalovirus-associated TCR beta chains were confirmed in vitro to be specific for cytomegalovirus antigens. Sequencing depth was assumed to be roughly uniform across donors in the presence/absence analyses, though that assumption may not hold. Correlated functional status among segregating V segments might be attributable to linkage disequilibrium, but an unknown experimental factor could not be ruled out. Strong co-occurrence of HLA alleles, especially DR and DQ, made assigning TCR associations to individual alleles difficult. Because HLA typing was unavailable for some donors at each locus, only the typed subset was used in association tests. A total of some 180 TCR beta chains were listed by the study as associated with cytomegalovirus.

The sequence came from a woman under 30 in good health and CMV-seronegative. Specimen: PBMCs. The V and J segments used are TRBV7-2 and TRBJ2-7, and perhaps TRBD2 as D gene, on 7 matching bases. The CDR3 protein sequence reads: CASSLWRGPGNYEQYF. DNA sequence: TGTGCCAGCAGCTTATGGCGGGGGCCCGGGAACTACGAGCAGTACTTC.